The 11 T cell receptor beta chains reported below all come from one sample, sequenced in a study of persistence of HIV-infected CD4 T cells. Overlapping HIV-1 Gag 15-mer peptides at roughly 1 ug per peptide per mL were used. CD40L/CD69 double-negative CD45RO-high memory CD4+ T cells were collected. These receptors are not linked to any known antigen. The libraries were made with immunoSEQ version 4 in survey mode. Data came from immunoSEQ multiplex PCR; TCRdb stores just in-frame clones and leaves some out. The sample records tens of thousands of clones, 65% to 80% being singletons. The starting material was CD4+ T cells sorted from PBMCs after roughly 17-hour stimulation, obtained from a patient who received antiretroviral therapy. The receptors stem from an adult man with HIV who was CMV-seropositive.

This clone has only one observation. The V call is TRBV6-2 or TRBV6-3, the J call TRBJ1-4, with a possible D match to TRBD1 (5 bases). This CDR3 region has 15 residues. Germline CDR1 and CDR2: MNHEY and SVGEGT. Trimming cost V 6 bases and J 8 bases, with 19 bases left between them. The CDR3 DNA reads TGTGCCAGCAGCCAAATAGGGACCCCCGAGGAAAAACTGTTTTTT. Amino acids: CASSQIGTPEEKLFF.

The CDR3 loop reads CASSYSRAGENYGYTF. In nucleotides, the CDR3 is TGTGCCAGCAGTTACTCGAGGGCAGGGGAGAACTATGGCTACACCTTC. The chain joins TRBV6-5 to TRBJ1-2; a possible D gene is TRBD1 (6 bases). The V and J ends lost 0 bases and 2 bases respectively, with 13 bases between them. The CDR3 extends over 16 amino acids. CDR1 is MNHEY and CDR2 is SVGAGI in the germline V gene.

This clone was observed a handful of times. The rearrangement links TRBV6-5 to TRBJ1-1; no reliable D call. Between the trimmed V and J ends, which lost 2 bases and 1 base, there was a span of 8 bases. The CDR3 length is 14 residues. Germline CDR1 reads MNHEY; CDR2 reads SVGAGI. This CDR3 is CASSYKGRNTEAFF. Written as DNA, the CDR3 is TGTGCCAGCAGTTACAAGGGCAGGAACACTGAAGCTTTCTTT.

The V and J genes are TRBV29-1 and TRBJ2-7; the match to TRBD2 covers 8 bases. The J segment lost 2 bases and the V segment lost 4 bases, leaving 4 bases of the junction unmatched. The germline gives CDR1 SQVTM, CDR2 ANQGSEA. The CDR3 is made up of 13 amino acids. The CDR3 bases are TGCAGCGTTGCCCTCGGGGGGGCCTACGAGCAGTACTTC. Translating it yields CSVALGGAYEQYF.

The chain combines TRBV7-3 with TRBJ1-3; 7 bases match TRBD1. This CDR3 spans 15 amino acids. V was clipped by 5 bases and J by 2 bases; unmatched bases: 6. Per germline, CDR1 SGHTA and CDR2 FQGTGA. The CDR3 protein is CASSPQGGAGNTIYF. The CDR3 DNA reads TGTGCCAGCAGCCCCCAGGGGGGCGCTGGAAACACCATATATTTT.

The chain has TRBV27 and TRBJ2-1, with a tentative D call TRBD2 (6 bases). V was trimmed by 8 bases and J by 6 bases, leaving 17 bases between them. Germline CDR1 is MNHEY and CDR2 is SMNVEV (reference sequence). The CDR3 is made up of 14 amino acids. The CDR3 DNA sequence: TGTGCCAGCGGACTAACCGGGGTGGGCAATGAGCAGTTCTTC. Protein: CASGLTGVGNEQFF.

The chain carries TRBV19 and TRBJ2-6, with TRBD1 as a possible D gene (6 bases). This CDR3 has 17 residues. CDR1 LNHDA and CDR2 SQIVND come from the germline V gene (reference sequence). The CDR3 nucleotides are TGTGCTACCTACCCGGACAGCTTTTTCTCTGGGGCCAACGTCCTGACTTTC. Its protein product is CATYPDSFFSGANVLTF.

This clone has just one count. The gene calls are TRBV28 and TRBJ1-5; D is unclear. CDR1 is MDHEN and CDR2 is SYDVKM in the germline V gene. CDR3 length equals 14 residues. Trimming pared 3 bases from V and 2 bases from J, leaving 8 bases between. This CDR3 is CASSFRSGNQPQHF. In DNA form, the CDR3 reads TGTGCCAGCAGTTTCCGCTCTGGCAATCAGCCCCAGCATTTT. The variable domain in full, with the rest retrieved from reference TRBV28 and TRBJ1-5, is DVKVTQSSRYLVKRTGEKVFLECVQDMDHENMFWYRQDPGLGLRLIYFSYDVKMKEKGDIPEGYSVSREKKERFSLILESASTNQTSMYLCASSFRSGNQPQHFGDGTRLSIL.

The V call is TRBV5-5, the J call TRBJ2-1; D is perhaps TRBD2 (5 bases). Germline V gene lookup returns CDR1 SGHKS and CDR2 YYEKEE (reference sequence). The CDR3 extends over 14 amino acids. Trimming left V 0 bases short and J 5 bases short, with 9 bases between. CDR3 nucleotide sequence: TGTGCCAGCAGCTTGGGAGGGTTGAACAATGAGCAGTTCTTC. Its protein product is CASSLGGLNNEQFF.

The chain has TRBV2 and TRBJ1-1, with D unresolved. In germline, CDR1 is SNHLY, CDR2 FYNNEI. The CDR3 consists of 14 residues. Between the trimmed V and J ends, which lost 7 bases and 6 bases, there was a span of 18 bases. CDR3 region: CASTPEGAGPEAFF. As DNA, the CDR3 is TGTGCCAGCACCCCCGAGGGTGCTGGCCCTGAAGCTTTCTTT.

J is TRBJ2-2 and V is TRBV2; D call uncertain. The ends were cut back, 6 bases at V and 5 bases at J, with 10 bases in the middle. Germline CDR1 SNHLY, CDR2 FYNNEI. This CDR3 contains 13 residues. CDR3 coding DNA: TGTGCCAGCAGCCGTGACTGGACCGGGGAGCTGTTTTTT. Protein: CASSRDWTGELFF.